This T cell receptor (beta chain) was identified in a study of T cell responses to AZD1222 COVID-19 vaccine. Sequencing was performed with immunoSEQ multiplex PCR; in TCRdb, only in-frame clones are kept and a portion is missing. The sample holds approximately 79,000 clones, roughly 80% seen once. Sequenced here: peripheral blood, sampled 28 days after the second AZD1222 dose. This receptor was obtained from an adult who received the AZD1222 COVID-19 vaccine.

The CDR3 DNA sequence: TGTGCCAGCAGCTTAGCTCCCGGTAGCGCCCGACCCCAGTACTTC. Amino acids: CASSLAPGSARPQYF. J is TRBJ2-5 and V is TRBV7-2; the D gene is possibly TRBD2 (5 bases). Trimming removed 0 bases from V and 9 bases from J, with 17 bases in between. This CDR3 is 15 amino acids long. Germline CDR1 SGHTA, CDR2 FQGNSA.